This TCR beta chain was sequenced for a study of blood T cell repertoires in COVID-19. Allocation to cohorts depended on clinical history reported by the participants. There are 17 residues in the CDR3. The germline V gene encodes CDR1 SGHNT and CDR2 YYREEE (reference sequence). Trimming at V came to 2 bases and at J to 7 bases, leaving 11 bases not matched to a gene. Libraries were prepared by immunoSEQ multiplex PCR; TCRdb keeps only in-frame clonotypes and omits some of them. The sample includes approximately 250,000 clones, 88% of them seen just once. The sequenced sample was PBMCs or T cells enriched from blood (not recorded which). The V call is TRBV5-4, the J call TRBJ2-1, with 11 nucleotides matching TRBD2. The sequence was obtained from a woman under 40 who had recovered from COVID-19. The CDR3, as DNA: TGTGCCAGCAGCTTTGGTGATATAGCGGGGGGGAAGAATGAGCAGTTCTTC. Its translation: CASSFGDIAGGKNEQFF.